This TCR beta chain was identified during a study of CD8 T cells in ankylosing spondylitis. Notes on the study in general: Within peripheral blood, clones linked to disease were CD8+ and relatively rare. Characteristic of ankylosing spondylitis blood, it appeared, was a TCR beta motif comprising eight highly homologous variants. Reactive arthritis synovial fluid and blood were previously reported to contain some motif variants. The study looked at matched synovial fluid samples from ankylosing spondylitis patients. Disease-linked clones were reported to be significantly enriched there.

The V gene's germline CDR1 is LNHDA and CDR2 SQIVND (reference sequence). This CDR3 region has 14 residues. The germline V and J ends were trimmed by 3 bases and 2 bases, with 8 bases remaining between them. By quantitative 5'-RACE with molecular barcodes, the TCR beta libraries were made. Via MiXCR, TCRdb re-called the 5' RACE reads, giving one row per CDR3 protein. The repertoire holds about 390,000 distinct CDR3 sequences, about a fifth seen once, with about 17% in the top ten. As concerns this clonotype: Antigen specificity is unknown.

The clonotype comes from a male donor with ankylosing spondylitis. The V gene is TRBV19, the J gene TRBJ2-1; maybe TRBD1 (6 bases). Material for sequencing was blood, either unsorted or a sorted T cell fraction (not recorded which). DNA of the CDR3: TGTGCCAGTAGTATGAACAGGGCCTACAATGAGCAGTTCTTC. Its translation is CASSMNRAYNEQFF.